These 32 T cell receptor beta chains were all obtained from the same sample, sequenced in a study of monozygotic twins with inflammatory bowel disease. TCRdb re-called the 5' RACE reads, yielding one record per CDR3 amino acid sequence without DNA. Its listing shows about 380,000 distinct CDR3 sequences. The source material was blood. These receptors came from a human donor with ulcerative colitis or Crohn's disease, or a healthy co-twin of an affected twin (not recorded which).

The J gene is TRBJ2-4, the V gene TRBV3-1; TCRdb's D call, TRBD1, is unchecked because there is no DNA. The CDR3 loop spans 18 amino acids. Germline-derived CDR1 and CDR2 are LGHDT and YNNKEL (reference sequence). The CDR3 is CASRSRPRDSPAKNIQYF.

The J gene is TRBJ2-3, the V gene TRBV7-9. The germline gives CDR1 SEHNR, CDR2 FQNEAQ (reference sequence). This CDR3 region has 13 residues. The CDR3 is CAGTSPSTDTQYF. Full variable domain (rest looked up from reference TRBV7-9 and TRBJ2-3): DTGVSQNPRHKITKRGQNVTFRCDPISEHNRLYWYRQTLGQGPEFLTYFQNEAQLEKSRLLSDRFSAERPKGSFSTLEIQRTEQGDSAMYLCAGTSPSTDTQYFGPGTRLTVL.

The chain carries TRBV9 and TRBJ1-6; lacking DNA, the TRBD1 call made by TCRdb goes unchecked. The CDR3 totals 13 residues. Germline V gene data show CDR1 as SGDLS and CDR2 as YYNGEE. The CDR3 loop is CASSPDRESPLHF.

The chain uses TRBV18 and TRBJ2-5. The length of the CDR3 is 15 residues. Germline V gene data show CDR1 as KGHSH and CDR2 as LQKENI. The CDR3 sequence: CASSPRRNTQETQYF.

V usage is TRBV7-2 and J usage is TRBJ1-4; TCRdb calls TRBD1, which cannot be checked without DNA. The germline gives CDR1 SGHTA, CDR2 FQGNSA. The CDR3 is made up of 14 amino acids. The CDR3 is CASSSMTGGEKLFF.

The chain uses TRBV7-8 and TRBJ2-7; TCRdb picks TRBD1, but there is no DNA to check that call. CDR1 is SGHVS and CDR2 is FQNEAQ in the germline V gene. The CDR3 loop spans 15 amino acids. This chain's CDR3 is CASSPQTGRTYEQYF.

The V and J genes are TRBV20-1 and TRBJ1-6; TCRdb designates TRBD1, a call that cannot be tested without DNA. The germline gives CDR1 DFQATT, CDR2 SNEGSKA (reference sequence). This CDR3 contains 16 residues. The chain's CDR3 is CSARGQGTPYNSPLHF.

This chain connects TRBV7-2 to TRBJ2-7; the D gene TCRdb calls, TRBD1, cannot be checked with no DNA. CDR3 length: 13 residues. Germline loops: CDR1 SGHTA, CDR2 FQGNSA. This CDR3 reads CASSLGPVYEQYF.

The CDR3 is CASSTVFGSPLHF. The J gene is TRBJ1-6, the V gene TRBV11-2. This CDR3 is built from 13 residues. CDR1 is SGHAT and CDR2 is FQNNGV in the germline V gene.

This rearrangement joins TRBV20-1 to TRBJ1-2; with no DNA, the TCRdb D assignment of TRBD1 cannot be verified. The CDR3 runs 12 residues. Germline V CDR1 and CDR2: DFQATT, SNEGSKA (reference sequence). CDR3 sequence: CSASRQGDGYTF.

The genes are TRBV4-3 and TRBJ2-1; TCRdb selects TRBD2, and the lack of DNA leaves this call unchecked. This CDR3 is 15 amino acids long. The germline gives CDR1 LGHNA, CDR2 YSLEER. CDR3 region: CASSQDTSGGYEQFF.

The chain joins TRBV4-3 to TRBJ2-5; TCRdb lists TRBD1, though no DNA is available to test this call. In germline, CDR1 is LGHNA, CDR2 YSLEER. This CDR3 is built from 17 residues. The CDR3 region is CASSQDDRGLSGETQYF.

This chain joins TRBV4-1 and TRBJ1-5. This CDR3 comprises 14 residues. The germline CDR1 and CDR2 sequences are MGHRA and YSYEKL. CDR3 residues: CASSFSYSNQPQHF.

The genes are TRBV5-6 and TRBJ2-3; TCRdb reports TRBD1, a call that lacks DNA to check it against. The germline V gene encodes CDR1 SGHDT and CDR2 YYEEEE. The CDR3 is 18 residues long. CDR3 region: CASSPPTATSICTDTQYF.

V usage is TRBV12-3 or TRBV12-4 and J usage is TRBJ2-3; TCRdb's D gene call, TRBD1, goes unchecked for lack of DNA. The CDR3 loop spans 15 amino acids. CDR3 amino acids: CASSLGGTLTDTQYF.

The V and J genes are TRBV3-1 and TRBJ2-1. This CDR3 has 15 amino acids. CDR1 is LGHDT, CDR2 YNNKEL, per germline (reference sequence). The CDR3 reads CASSQDSQDFGEQFF.

The V and J genes are TRBV15 and TRBJ2-7; with no DNA, the TCRdb D assignment of TRBD1 cannot be verified. The CDR3 has 14 amino acids. Germline-derived CDR1 and CDR2 are LNHNV and YYDKDF (reference sequence). This chain's CDR3 is CATSRGDSNYEQYF. The variable domain in full, completed from reference TRBV15 and TRBJ2-7, reads DAMVIQNPRYQVTQFGKPVTLSCSQTLNHNVMYWYQQKSSQAPKLLFHYYDKDFNNEADTPDNFQSRRPNTSFCFLDIRSPGLGDTAMYLCATSRGDSNYEQYFGPGTRLTVT.

J is TRBJ1-6 and V is TRBV4-3; TCRdb's assignment of TRBD1 cannot be checked, as there is no DNA. Looked up from germline, CDR1 is LGHNA and CDR2 is YSLEER. The CDR3 is 17 residues long. The CDR3 region is CASSQVRGDNYNSPLHF.

The chain recombines TRBV29-1 with TRBJ1-1; TCRdb picks TRBD1, but there is no DNA to check that call. CDR1 and CDR2 from the germline V gene are SQVTM and ANQGSEA. The CDR3 contains 11 residues. CDR3 residues: CSATDRIEAFF.

V usage is TRBV19 and J usage is TRBJ2-4; the TRBD1 assignment by TCRdb is unverifiable without DNA. CDR3 size: 17 residues. The germline gives CDR1 LNHDA, CDR2 SQIVND (reference sequence). CDR3 residues: CASSMFSGQVSKNIQYF.

This chain joins TRBV9 and TRBJ2-2; TCRdb's assignment of TRBD2 cannot be checked, as there is no DNA. Per germline, CDR1 SGDLS and CDR2 YYNGEE. This CDR3 spans 13 amino acids. Here the CDR3 reads CASSPMAGGELFF.

The V call is TRBV7-9, the J call TRBJ2-1; TCRdb selects TRBD1, and the lack of DNA leaves this call unchecked. The CDR3 loop spans 14 amino acids. Germline CDR1 SEHNR, CDR2 FQNEAQ (reference sequence). This chain's CDR3 is CASSPGQGYNEQFF.

This chain joins TRBV27 and TRBJ2-2; as DNA is missing, the TRBD1 call by TCRdb cannot be tested. Germline CDR1 and CDR2: MNHEY and SMNVEV (reference sequence). There are 16 residues in the CDR3. CDR3 region: CASSLWGVGFSGELFF.

The V and J genes are TRBV19 and TRBJ2-7; there is no DNA to check the TCRdb D call of TRBD1. The V gene's germline CDR1 is LNHDA and CDR2 SQIVND (reference sequence). The CDR3 has 14 amino acids. The CDR3 region is CASSDRGRRYEQYF. Using reference TRBV19 and TRBJ2-7 for the parts outside the CDR3, the full variable domain is DGGITQSPKYLFRKEGQNVTLSCEQNLNHDAMYWYRQDPGQGLRLIYYSQIVNDFQKGDIAEGYSVSREKKESFPLTVTSAQKNPTAFYLCASSDRGRRYEQYFGPGTRLTVT.

The chain has TRBV5-1 and TRBJ2-1; TCRdb's D gene call, TRBD1, goes unchecked for lack of DNA. The germline CDR1 and CDR2 sequences are SGHRS and YFSETQ. This CDR3 has 14 amino acids. CDR3 amino acids: CASGSRDSYNEQFF.

J is TRBJ2-2 and V is TRBV7-3; no DNA is available, so the TRBD1 call from TCRdb remains unchecked. CDR1 and CDR2 (germline): SGHTA, FQGTGA. This CDR3 is built from 16 residues. This CDR3 reads CASSLIGTVRTGELFF.

The V and J genes are TRBV7-2 and TRBJ2-3; TCRdb reports TRBD2, a call that lacks DNA to check it against. Germline loops: CDR1 SGHTA, CDR2 FQGNSA. This CDR3 spans 16 amino acids. The CDR3 here is CASSLVGLAGKDTQYF.

V and J are TRBV29-1 and TRBJ1-1; TCRdb's D call of TRBD1 is untestable without DNA. Germline CDR1 is SQVTM and CDR2 is ANQGSEA. The length of the CDR3 is 11 residues. This CDR3 reads CSVVGGTEAFF.

The chain uses TRBV5-8 and TRBJ2-1; TCRdb's D call, TRBD1, is unchecked because there is no DNA. The V gene's germline CDR1 is SGHTS and CDR2 YDEGEE. The CDR3 contains 16 residues. The CDR3 loop reads CASSQPGQGRWNEQFF.

This chain joins TRBV24-1 and TRBJ1-2. The CDR3 runs to 11 residues. Looked up from germline, CDR1 is KGHDR and CDR2 is SFDVKD. This chain's CDR3 is CATSGGYGYTF.

This sequence joins TRBV20-1 and TRBJ2-7. The CDR3 sequence is 12 residues long. The V gene's germline CDR1 is DFQATT and CDR2 SNEGSKA (reference sequence). Here the CDR3 reads CSARIRDYEQYF.

The V and J genes are TRBV29-1 and TRBJ2-3. This CDR3 is 12 amino acids long. Germline assignment: CDR1 SQVTM and CDR2 ANQGSEA. Here the CDR3 reads CSVGTSTDTQYF.